The clone carrying this T cell receptor (beta chain) is a singleton in its sample. Antigen unknown. The data are from a study of regulatory T cells in long-lasting Graves disease. The time point was: persistent/refractory GD, antithyroid drugs over 5 years with positive TRAb. Researchers made the TCR library from RNA that was extracted from PBMCs. After removal of 7 bases from V and 7 bases from J, the junction contained 25 bases not matched to a gene. Per germline, CDR1 MDHEN and CDR2 SYDVKM. The CDR3 extends over 18 amino acids. Overall study findings and caveats: TRBV28, TRBJ1-2 and TRBJ2-5 were favored in persistent disease.

Library construction for TCR beta used iRepertoire HTBI primers and Arm-PCR of CDR3 regions. TCRdb reprocessed the multiplex PCR reads with MiXCR, giving one entry per CDR3 protein. The sample records about 400,000 distinct CDR3 sequences, 20% being singletons. The sample was peripheral blood mononuclear cells (PBMCs), taken when the disease was refractory, from a patient treated with antithyroid drugs. This chain uses TRBV28 with TRBJ2-7; 7 bases map to TRBD2. The TCR was taken from a female donor with Graves disease. The CDR3 DNA reads as TGTGCCAGCAACCTTGGACTAGGCGGCACCGGGGTACCCAAGGAGCAGTACTTC. Translated: CASNLGLGGTGVPKEQYF.